The 28 T cell receptor beta chains reported below all come from one sample, sequenced in a study of radiotherapy plus CTLA-4 blockade in lung cancer. Sequencing was performed with immunoSEQ multiplex PCR; in TCRdb, only in-frame clones are kept and a portion is missing. The sample contains about 51,000 clones, 65% to 80% of which appear only once. The source material was peripheral blood, sampled from a patient treated with radiotherapy plus ipilimumab. The source is a human donor with non-small cell lung cancer whose response to radiotherapy plus ipilimumab could not be evaluated.

The J gene is TRBJ2-5, the V gene TRBV9; possible D gene TRBD2, 5 bases. Looked up from germline, CDR1 is SGDLS and CDR2 is YYNGEE. The length of the CDR3 is 15 residues. Trimming left V 0 bases short and J 1 base short, with 10 bases between. In DNA, the CDR3 is TGTGCCAGCAGCGTAGGCGGAGCGGCCCAAGAGACCCAGTACTTC. Translation gives CASSVGGAAQETQYF.

This clone occurred a few times. The gene calls are TRBV4-3 and TRBJ2-1, with D perhaps matching TRBD2 (6 bases). V was pared by 0 bases and J by 4 bases, with 10 bases between. Germline V gives CDR1 LGHNA, CDR2 YSLEER. The CDR3 runs to 15 residues. The CDR3, as DNA: TGCGCCAGCAGCCAAGATGAGGGACTGTACAATGAGCAGTTCTTC. The encoded protein is CASSQDEGLYNEQFF.

The table lists this clone with a few counts. The V gene is TRBV5-6, the J gene TRBJ2-1, with a weak D call TRBD1 (6 bases). Trimming cost V 2 bases and J 6 bases, with 15 bases left between them. CDR3 length equals 15 residues. The germline V gene encodes CDR1 SGHDT and CDR2 YYEEEE. Written as DNA, the CDR3 is TGTGCCAGCAGCTTAGTAGGCCAGGGGAGCAATGAGCAGTTCTTC. This encodes CASSLVGQGSNEQFF.

V usage is TRBV7-3 and J usage is TRBJ2-3; a weak D match, TRBD2 (6 bases). CDR1 is SGHTA, CDR2 FQGTGA, per germline. V was trimmed by 7 bases and J by 0 bases, leaving 14 bases between them. This CDR3 contains 15 residues. In DNA, the CDR3 is TGTGCCAGCACCTATGGCGGGGCGAGCACAGATACGCAGTATTTT. Translated: CASTYGGASTDTQYF. The variable domain in full, completed from reference TRBV7-3 and TRBJ2-3, reads GAGVSQTPSNKVTEKGKYVELRCDPISGHTALYWYRQSLGQGPEFLIYFQGTGAADDSGLPNDRFFAVRPEGSVSTLKIQRTERGDSAVYLCASTYGGASTDTQYFGPGTRLTVL.

The chain links TRBV28 to TRBJ2-1, with 7 positions matching TRBD1. The length of the CDR3 is 14 residues. Trimming cost V 3 bases and J 3 bases; bases outside gene matches: 2. Per germline, CDR1 MDHEN and CDR2 SYDVKM. For the CDR3, the DNA is TGTGCCAGCAGTTTGCAGGGGGACTACAATGAGCAGTTCTTC. Its translation is CASSLQGDYNEQFF.

The V gene is TRBV6-1, the J gene TRBJ1-6; 7 bases are shared with TRBD1. The J segment lost 8 bases and the V segment lost 11 bases, leaving 12 bases of the junction unmatched. Germline V gene lookup returns CDR1 MNHNS and CDR2 SASEGT. There are 14 residues in the CDR3. CDR3 in amino acids: CAGRRGQQDSPLHF. The DNA of the CDR3 is TGTGCCGGACGGAGGGGACAGCAAGATTCACCCCTCCACTTT.

The rearrangement joins TRBV7-9 to TRBJ1-1; the D gene is possibly TRBD1 (5 bases). This CDR3 region has 13 residues. Trimming removed 2 bases at V and 7 bases at J, with 11 bases between. Germline V gives CDR1 SEHNR, CDR2 FQNEAQ (reference sequence). The CDR3 bases are TGTGCCAGCAGCTTATCGACAGCTATTGAAGCTTTCTTT. Residues: CASSLSTAIEAFF. Together with reference TRBV7-9 and TRBJ1-1, the CDR3 gives the full variable domain: DTGVSQNPRHKITKRGQNVTFRCDPISEHNRLYWYRQTLGQGPEFLTYFQNEAQLEKSRLLSDRFSAERPKGSFSTLEIQRTEQGDSAMYLCASSLSTAIEAFFGQGTRLTVV.

This clone showed up just a few times. The rearrangement uses TRBV7-9 and TRBJ2-7; 11 bases are a match to TRBD2. Germline V gene lookup returns CDR1 SEHNR and CDR2 FQNEAQ (reference sequence). Losses at the gene ends were 5 bases for V and 6 bases for J; bases not matched to a gene: 6. There are 14 residues in the CDR3. The CDR3 loop reads CASSPSGRFGEQYF. CDR3 nucleotides: TGTGCCAGCAGCCCTAGCGGGAGGTTCGGCGAGCAGTACTTC. The whole variable domain, filled in from reference TRBV7-9 and TRBJ2-7, reads DTGVSQNPRHKITKRGQNVTFRCDPISEHNRLYWYRQTLGQGPEFLTYFQNEAQLEKSRLLSDRFSAERPKGSFSTLEIQRTEQGDSAMYLCASSPSGRFGEQYFGPGTRLTVT.

V gene TRBV2 combines with J gene TRBJ2-1, with unresolved D. The CDR3 sequence is 15 residues long. The germline V gene has CDR1 SNHLY and CDR2 FYNNEI. The V gene lost 2 bases and the J gene lost 0 bases, with 8 bases spanning the gap. The CDR3 DNA sequence: TGTGCCAGCAGTGAAAGCCCCCGCTCCTACAATGAGCAGTTCTTC. It yields the protein CASSESPRSYNEQFF.

The chain joins TRBV7-2 to TRBJ1-3; 8 nucleotides agree with TRBD1. Germline CDR1 SGHTA, CDR2 FQGNSA. J was trimmed by 0 bases and V by 7 bases; bases with no gene match: 5. The CDR3 length is 15 residues. CDR3 in amino acids: CASKGQANSGNTIYF. CDR3 coding DNA: TGTGCCAGCAAGGGACAGGCTAACTCTGGAAACACCATATATTTT.

The genes are TRBV25-1 and TRBJ1-2, with a tentative D call TRBD1 (5 bases). The CDR3 runs 14 residues. V shed 4 bases and J shed 7 bases, with 16 bases lying between them. Germline CDR1 reads MGHDK; CDR2 reads SYGVNS. The CDR3: CASSAGRRLFGYTF. CDR3 nucleotide sequence: TGTGCCAGCAGTGCAGGGCGCCGGTTGTTTGGCTACACCTTC.

This clone was seen more than once but under ten times. The rearrangement links TRBV18 to TRBJ1-4; D remains ambiguous. CDR3 length: 14 amino acids. From germline, CDR1 is KGHSH and CDR2 LQKENI. V was trimmed by 3 bases and J by 6 bases, leaving 11 bases between them. For the CDR3, the DNA is TGTGCCAGCTCACCTCGGAGCATGGATGAAAAACTGTTTTTT. Translating it yields CASSPRSMDEKLFF.

This chain connects TRBV5-4 to TRBJ1-6, with TRBD1 identical over 8 bases. Trimming at V came to 4 bases and at J to 7 bases, leaving 7 bases not matched to a gene. The CDR3 contains 15 residues. The germline gives CDR1 SGHNT, CDR2 YYREEE (reference sequence). The CDR3 DNA follows: TGTGCCAGCAGCAGGACAGGGTGGGAAAATTCACCCCTCCACTTT. This translates into CASSRTGWENSPLHF.

This clone was recorded only once. The chain carries TRBV29-1 and TRBJ2-1; 10 bases are a match to TRBD1. The CDR3 is made up of 13 amino acids. Germline trimming cut 8 bases from V and 3 bases from J; bases unmatched to any gene: 4. Germline-derived CDR1 and CDR2 are SQVTM and ANQGSEA. CDR3 DNA: TGCAGCACTCGGACAGGGGGCTACAATGAGCAGTTCTTC. Its protein is CSTRTGGYNEQFF.

The chain combines TRBV7-6 with TRBJ1-1; tentative D call: TRBD1 (6 bases). The CDR3 is 15 amino acids. CDR1 and CDR2 from the germline V gene are SGHVS and FNYEAQ. With 2 bases removed from V and 1 base from J, the gap between germline ends came to 11 bases. The CDR3 DNA reads TGTGCCAGCAGCTTAAAACAGGGCCAGAACACTGAAGCTTTCTTT. Its translation: CASSLKQGQNTEAFF.

V usage is TRBV5-1 and J usage is TRBJ2-3; D is perhaps TRBD2 (5 bases). Deletions cut 6 bases from V and 0 bases from J, with 11 bases between. The CDR3 loop spans 14 amino acids. Germline lookup yields CDR1 SGHRS and CDR2 YFSETQ. The CDR3 spells CASTYSVSTDTQYF. The CDR3 coding sequence is TGCGCCAGCACCTATAGCGTGAGCACAGATACGCAGTATTTT.

The V and J genes are TRBV7-2 and TRBJ2-5, with 8 bases fitting TRBD1. V lost 5 bases to trimming and J lost 4 bases; unmatched junction nucleotides: 18. Germline loops: CDR1 SGHTA, CDR2 FQGNSA. This CDR3 comprises 18 residues. CDR3: CASSRASWGRGRGETQYF. In DNA, the CDR3 is TGTGCCAGCAGCCGGGCCTCGTGGGGCAGGGGGCGCGGAGAGACCCAGTACTTC.

This clone appeared a single time. The chain has TRBV14 and TRBJ2-2; D unresolved. V dropped 1 base and J dropped 3 bases, with 12 bases sitting between them. Looked up from germline, CDR1 is SGHDN and CDR2 is FVKESK. The CDR3 length is 16 residues. CDR3 DNA sequence: TGTGCCAGCAGCCAAGTACGGCGGAGAGACACCGGGGAGCTGTTTTTT. This sequence encodes CASSQVRRRDTGELFF.

The chain joins TRBV6-6 to TRBJ1-1; possibly TRBD1 for D (5 bases). CDR3 length equals 14 residues. V was shortened by 3 bases and J by 2 bases, with 10 bases between the two germline ends. Germline CDR1 and CDR2: MNHNY and SVGAGI (reference sequence). CDR3 residues: CASSYPGPNTEAFF. Here the CDR3 DNA reads TGTGCCAGCAGTTATCCAGGGCCTAACACTGAAGCTTTCTTT.

Concerning this clone: The sample holds other DNA sequences that translate to the same CDR3. The chain couples TRBV7-8 to TRBJ2-5; D is unresolved. The CDR3 has 14 residues. Trimming cost V 1 base and J 2 bases, with 8 bases left between them. Looked up from germline, CDR1 is SGHVS and CDR2 is FQNEAQ. The CDR3: CASSLGAGQETQYF. The CDR3, as DNA: TGTGCCAGCAGCTTAGGTGCAGGACAAGAGACCCAGTACTTC.

V is TRBV7-6 and J is TRBJ1-4; no reliable D call. V lost 5 bases and J 2 bases, leaving 12 bases between the germline ends. CDR3 length: 15 amino acids. CDR1 SGHVS and CDR2 FNYEAQ come from the germline V gene. The CDR3 sequence is CASSLDTSTNEKLFF. The CDR3 DNA sequence: TGTGCCAGCAGCCTAGACACATCCACTAATGAAAAACTGTTTTTT.

The chain has TRBV27 and TRBJ2-7; 11 nucleotides match TRBD2. Per the germline V gene, CDR1 is MNHEY and CDR2 is SMNVEV (reference sequence). This CDR3 comprises 15 residues. The junction had 5 bases not matched to a gene; V was cut back by 5 bases and J by 2 bases. The CDR3 spells CASSTTSGKAYEQYF. CDR3 sequence (DNA): TGTGCCAGCAGTACGACTAGCGGGAAGGCCTACGAGCAGTACTTC.

This chain connects TRBV5-1 to TRBJ2-7; possible D gene TRBD1, 8 bases. V lost 1 base and J 5 bases, leaving 13 bases between the germline ends. This CDR3 region has 14 residues. CDR1 SGHRS and CDR2 YFSETQ come from the germline V gene. As DNA, the CDR3 is TGCGCCAGCAGCTTGCGACAGGGGAGGGACGAGCAGTACTTC. Amino acids: CASSLRQGRDEQYF.

This chain connects TRBV4-3 to TRBJ2-7; unclear D gene. There are 15 residues in the CDR3. V shed 0 bases and J shed 2 bases, with 11 bases lying between them. Germline CDR1 is LGHNA and CDR2 is YSLEER. The CDR3 coding sequence is TGCGCCAGCAGCCAAGAGGGCGACCCCCCCTACGAGCAGTACTTC. It codes for CASSQEGDPPYEQYF.

This clone came up a few times. The V and J genes are TRBV27 and TRBJ2-7; 7 bases line up with TRBD2. V dropped 5 bases and J dropped 3; count of bases not matched to a gene: 4. The germline V gene has CDR1 MNHEY and CDR2 SMNVEV (reference sequence). The CDR3 contains 13 residues. CDR3: CASSLGTNYEQYF. The CDR3 DNA sequence: TGTGCCAGCAGTCTAGGGACTAACTACGAGCAGTACTTC.

The gene calls are TRBV28 and TRBJ2-7; TRBD1 is a possible D gene (6 bases). The CDR3 has 14 residues. CDR1 is MDHEN and CDR2 is SYDVKM in the germline V gene. V dropped 6 bases and J dropped 2 bases, with 14 bases sitting between them. The CDR3 loop reads CASRGAGKTYEQYF. For the CDR3, the DNA is TGTGCCAGCAGGGGGGCAGGGAAAACCTACGAGCAGTACTTC.

This chain joins TRBV11-2 and TRBJ2-1, with a possible D match to TRBD1 (5 bases). The germline V gene has CDR1 SGHAT and CDR2 FQNNGV. The CDR3 covers 16 residues. V shed 1 base and J shed 6 bases, with 16 bases lying between them. Written as DNA, the CDR3 is TGTGCCAGCAGCTTAGTAGGGGCGCTTAGGTTCAATGAGCAGTTCTTC. The encoded protein is CASSLVGALRFNEQFF.

This rearrangement joins TRBV5-1 to TRBJ2-7; a possible D gene is TRBD1 (6 bases). From germline, CDR1 is SGHRS and CDR2 YFSETQ. Between the trimmed V and J ends, which lost 5 bases and 0 bases, there was a span of 12 bases. The CDR3 length is 14 residues. In nucleotides, the CDR3 is TGCGCCAGCAGATTTACAGGGAGCTCCTACGAGCAGTACTTC. Translating it yields CASRFTGSSYEQYF.